This TCR beta chain was identified during a study of CD8 T cells in Susac syndrome. The authors carried out high-throughput sequencing of TCR beta. They applied it to CD8+ and CD4+ T cells obtained from blood. Patients with stable or active relapsing-remitting disease, all of them treatment-naive, made up the multiple sclerosis controls. The RNA input was 0.5 to 1 ug, and it was reverse transcribed with random hexamers. The CDR3 of TCR beta was amplified by immunoSEQ multiplex PCR across 54 Vbeta and 13 Jbeta. TCRdb redid the calling of the immunoSEQ multiplex PCR reads with MiXCR, one entry per CDR3 protein. The sample consists of some 200,000 distinct CDR3 sequences, about 90% of them appearing once. This receptor was identified in a human donor with multiple sclerosis. Sequencing was carried out using CD8+ T cells from PBMCs.

The CDR3 sequence: CSALTGRSYNEQFF. The CDR3 coding sequence is TGCAGCGCCCTAACTGGAAGATCCTACAATGAGCAGTTCTTC. The V and J genes are TRBV29-1 and TRBJ2-1, with D uncertain. This CDR3 is 14 amino acids long. V gave up 7 bases and J gave up 1 base, with 14 bases separating them. CDR1 SQVTM and CDR2 ANQGSEA come from the germline V gene.